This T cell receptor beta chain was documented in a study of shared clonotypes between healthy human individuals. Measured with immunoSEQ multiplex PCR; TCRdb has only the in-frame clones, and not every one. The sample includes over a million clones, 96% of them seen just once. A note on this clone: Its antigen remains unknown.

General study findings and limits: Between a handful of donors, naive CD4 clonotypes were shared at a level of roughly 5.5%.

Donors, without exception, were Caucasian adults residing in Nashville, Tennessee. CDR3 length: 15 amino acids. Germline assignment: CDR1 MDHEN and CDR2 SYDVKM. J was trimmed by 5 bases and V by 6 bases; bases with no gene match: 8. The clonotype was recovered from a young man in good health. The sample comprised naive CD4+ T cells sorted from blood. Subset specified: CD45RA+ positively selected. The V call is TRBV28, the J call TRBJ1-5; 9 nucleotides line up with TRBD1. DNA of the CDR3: TGTGCCAGCAGGACTCTGGGACAGGGTCATCAGCCCCAGCATTTT. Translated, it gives CASRTLGQGHQPQHF.